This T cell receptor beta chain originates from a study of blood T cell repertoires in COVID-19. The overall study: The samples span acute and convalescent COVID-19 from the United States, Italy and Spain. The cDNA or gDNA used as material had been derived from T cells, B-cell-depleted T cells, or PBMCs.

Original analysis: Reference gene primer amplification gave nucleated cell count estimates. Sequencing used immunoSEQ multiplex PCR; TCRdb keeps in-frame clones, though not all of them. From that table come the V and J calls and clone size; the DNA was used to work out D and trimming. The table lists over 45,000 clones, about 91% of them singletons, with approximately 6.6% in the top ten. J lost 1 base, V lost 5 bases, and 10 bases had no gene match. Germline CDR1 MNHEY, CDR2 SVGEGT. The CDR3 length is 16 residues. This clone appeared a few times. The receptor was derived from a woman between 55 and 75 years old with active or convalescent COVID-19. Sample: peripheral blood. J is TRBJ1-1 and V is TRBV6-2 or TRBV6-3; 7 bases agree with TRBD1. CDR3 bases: TGTGCCAGCAGTCCACGAACAACAGGGGAGAACACTGAAGCTTTCTTT. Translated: CASSPRTTGENTEAFF.